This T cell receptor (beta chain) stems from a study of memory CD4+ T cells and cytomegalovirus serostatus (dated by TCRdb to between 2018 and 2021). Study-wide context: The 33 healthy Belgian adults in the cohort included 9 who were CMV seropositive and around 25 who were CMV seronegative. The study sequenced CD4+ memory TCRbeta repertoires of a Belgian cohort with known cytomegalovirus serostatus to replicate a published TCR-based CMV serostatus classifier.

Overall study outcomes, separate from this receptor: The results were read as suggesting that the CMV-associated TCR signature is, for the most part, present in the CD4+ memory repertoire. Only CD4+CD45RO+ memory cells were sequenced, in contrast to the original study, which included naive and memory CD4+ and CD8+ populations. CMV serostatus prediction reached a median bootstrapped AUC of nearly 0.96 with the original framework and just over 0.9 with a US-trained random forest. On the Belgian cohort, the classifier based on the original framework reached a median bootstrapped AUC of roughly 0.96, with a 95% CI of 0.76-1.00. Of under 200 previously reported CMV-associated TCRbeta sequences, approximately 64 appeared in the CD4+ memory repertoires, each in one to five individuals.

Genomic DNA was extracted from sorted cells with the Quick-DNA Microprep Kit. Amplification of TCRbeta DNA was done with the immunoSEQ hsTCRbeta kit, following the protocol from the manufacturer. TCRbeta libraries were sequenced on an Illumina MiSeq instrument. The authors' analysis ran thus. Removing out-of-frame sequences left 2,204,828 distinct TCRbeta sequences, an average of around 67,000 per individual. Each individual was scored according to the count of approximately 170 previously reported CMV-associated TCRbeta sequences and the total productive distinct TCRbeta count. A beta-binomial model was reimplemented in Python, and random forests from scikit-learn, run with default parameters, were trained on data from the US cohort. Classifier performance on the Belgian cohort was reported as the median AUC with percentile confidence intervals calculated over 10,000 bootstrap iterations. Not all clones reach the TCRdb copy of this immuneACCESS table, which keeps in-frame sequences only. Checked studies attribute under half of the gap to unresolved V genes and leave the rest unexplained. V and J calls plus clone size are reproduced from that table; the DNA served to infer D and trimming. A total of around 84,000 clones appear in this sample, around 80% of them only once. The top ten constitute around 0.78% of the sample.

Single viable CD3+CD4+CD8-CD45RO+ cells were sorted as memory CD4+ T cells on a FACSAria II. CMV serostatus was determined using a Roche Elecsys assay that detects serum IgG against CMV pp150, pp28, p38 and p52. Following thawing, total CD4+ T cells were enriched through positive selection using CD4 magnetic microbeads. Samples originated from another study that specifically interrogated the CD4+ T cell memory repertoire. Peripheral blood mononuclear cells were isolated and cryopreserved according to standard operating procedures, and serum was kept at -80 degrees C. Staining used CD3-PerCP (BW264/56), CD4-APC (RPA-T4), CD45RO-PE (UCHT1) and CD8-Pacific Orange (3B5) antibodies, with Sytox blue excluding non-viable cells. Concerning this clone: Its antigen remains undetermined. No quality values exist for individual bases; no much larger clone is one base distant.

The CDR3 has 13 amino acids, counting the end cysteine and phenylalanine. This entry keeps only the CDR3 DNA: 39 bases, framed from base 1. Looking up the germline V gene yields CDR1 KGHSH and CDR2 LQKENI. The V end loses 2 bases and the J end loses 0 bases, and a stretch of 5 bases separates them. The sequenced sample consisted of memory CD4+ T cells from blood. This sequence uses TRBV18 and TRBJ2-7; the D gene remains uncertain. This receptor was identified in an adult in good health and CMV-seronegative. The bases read TGTGCCAGCTCACCATCAGACTCCTACGAGCAGTACTTC. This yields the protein CASSPSDSYEQYF.